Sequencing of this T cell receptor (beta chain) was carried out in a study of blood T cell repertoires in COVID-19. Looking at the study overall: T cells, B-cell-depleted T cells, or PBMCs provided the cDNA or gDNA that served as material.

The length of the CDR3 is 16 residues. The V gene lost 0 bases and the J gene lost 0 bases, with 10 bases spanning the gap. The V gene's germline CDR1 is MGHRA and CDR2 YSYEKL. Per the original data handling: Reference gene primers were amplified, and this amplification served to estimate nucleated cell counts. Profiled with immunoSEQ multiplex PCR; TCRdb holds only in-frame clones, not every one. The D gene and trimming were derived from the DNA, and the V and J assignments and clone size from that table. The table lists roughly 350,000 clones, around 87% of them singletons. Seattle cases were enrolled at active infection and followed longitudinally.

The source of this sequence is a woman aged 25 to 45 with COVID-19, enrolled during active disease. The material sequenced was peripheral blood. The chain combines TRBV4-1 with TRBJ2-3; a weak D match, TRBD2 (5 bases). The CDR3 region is CASSQEGSASTDTQYF. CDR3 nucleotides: TGCGCCAGCAGCCAAGAGGGTAGCGCAAGCACAGATACGCAGTATTTT.